The clone carrying this TCR beta chain has a handful of counts. V was clipped by 5 bases and J by 6 bases, with 22 bases between them. This CDR3 has 16 amino acids. Germline V gene data show CDR1 as MDHEN and CDR2 as SYDVKM. Unique molecular identifiers featured in how the TCRbeta library was prepared. TCRdb fed the PCR reads into MiXCR, producing one record per CDR3 protein. Of about 360,000 distinct CDR3 sequences listed, 10% to 15% are singletons. The sample is drawn from a study of T-cell reconstitution after alpha-beta-depleted transplantation in children. The chain has TRBV28 and TRBJ1-2; D possibly corresponds to TRBD1 (5 bases). The specimen comprised PBMCs, sampled from the stem cell graft. The sequence was obtained from a human donor who donated a stem cell graft to a child with Fanconi anemia. The CDR3 bases are TGTGCCAGCAGTCCGCTCGGGAGGGGTTCAGTGGATGGCTACACCTTC. Translating gives CASSPLGRGSVDGYTF.